This T cell receptor beta chain was identified during a study of vaccination effects on CD4 cells after COVID-19. About the study: Culturing of a few million PBMC per well took place with about 9.4 IU/ml IL-2 and 10 ug/ml peptides.

Data came from immunoSEQ multiplex PCR; TCRdb stores just in-frame clones and leaves some out. The sample yields 65,000 to 90,000 clones, approximately 73% seen once. In regard to this clone: Its antigen is still unknown.

The CDR3 spans 13 residues. V was pared by 5 bases and J by 7 bases, with 12 bases between. From germline, CDR1 is SNHLY and CDR2 FYNNEI. Study-level results: There was marked clonal contraction among infection- and vaccine-induced clones late after vaccination.

The authors isolated CD4+ T cells after roughly 10 days of culture. Everyone in the study got two shots of either the BNT162b2 or mRNA-1273 vaccine. Vaccinees lacked prior SARS-CoV-2 infection and tested negative for nucleocapsid antibodies. The sample here was CD4+ T cells from PBMCs cultured without peptide, taken after COVID-19 vaccination. This TCR derives from a human donor who received a COVID-19 vaccine. The chain couples TRBV2 to TRBJ1-5; tentative D call: TRBD1 (5 bases). CDR3 region: CASSTTRDQPQHF. CDR3 nucleotide sequence: TGTGCCAGCAGTACAACCAGGGACCAGCCCCAGCATTTT.